This T cell receptor beta chain was retrieved from a study of early T cells in non-severe SARS-CoV-2 infection. Looking at the study overall: The authors sequenced bulk RNA from unsorted whole blood, leaving chains unpaired.

The CDR3 is 14 residues long. Germline assignment: CDR1 MNHEY and CDR2 SVGEGT. The V end was cut by 8 bases, the J end by 2 bases, with 13 bases between. Individual cDNA molecules received unique molecular identifiers. One entry per CDR3 protein results from TCRdb running MiXCR on the 5' RACE reads. The sample has 35,000 to 45,000 distinct CDR3 sequences, approximately 10% seen once. The chain recombines TRBV6-2 or TRBV6-3 with TRBJ1-5, with D perhaps matching TRBD1 (5 bases). This TCR derives from an adult who was a healthcare worker with PCR-confirmed SARS-CoV-2 infection or an uninfected control (not recorded which). The sequencing input was whole blood. The CDR3 protein is CASLGGRGNQPQHF. The CDR3 region has the DNA TGTGCCAGCTTGGGGGGGAGAGGCAATCAGCCCCAGCATTTT.